These 27 T cell receptor beta chains were all obtained from the same sample, sequenced in a study of regulatory T cells in long-lasting Graves disease. Time point noted: persistent/refractory GD, antithyroid drugs over 5 years with positive TRAb. The authors made the TCR library using RNA they extracted from PBMCs. TCR beta libraries were built with iRepertoire HTBI primers and Arm-PCR of CDR3 regions. One entry per CDR3 protein results from TCRdb running MiXCR on the multiplex PCR reads. This sample has around 450,000 distinct CDR3 sequences, with roughly 21% found just once. Specimen: peripheral blood mononuclear cells (PBMCs), collected when the disease was refractory, from a patient treated with antithyroid drugs. The receptors derive from a female donor with Graves disease.

In this sample, this clonotype turned up a few times. The chain carries TRBV20-1 and TRBJ1-2; D gene unclear. Germline V gene lookup returns CDR1 DFQATT and CDR2 SNEGSKA (reference sequence). With 2 bases removed from V and 1 base from J, the gap between germline ends came to 20 bases. The CDR3 is 17 residues long. The CDR3 bases are TGCAGTGCTAGACTCCCGGACGTTCCGATTCTTAACTATGGCTACACCTTC. It codes for CSARLPDVPILNYGYTF.

In its sample, this clonotype was seen once. Being one base from a much bigger clone, this may be a read error. The chain links TRBV6-2 or TRBV6-3 to TRBJ2-7; D remains ambiguous. With 11 bases removed from V and 3 bases from J, the gap between germline ends came to 17 bases. This CDR3 spans 13 amino acids. Germline V lookup: CDR1 MNHEY, CDR2 SVGEGT. The CDR3 reads CAGMDEWSYEQYF. The CDR3 nucleotides are TGTGCCGGCATGGACGAGTGGAGCTACGAGCAGTACTTC.

This clonotype was seen ten or more times. The rearrangement links TRBV5-1 to TRBJ1-2; a weak D match, TRBD1 (5 bases). CDR3 length equals 15 residues. V dropped 2 bases and J dropped 2 bases, with 13 bases sitting between them. Looked up from germline, CDR1 is SGHRS and CDR2 is YFSETQ. Written as DNA, the CDR3 is TGCGCCAGCAGCTTCACCGGTCAGGGCAACTATGGCTACACCTTC. Translated, it gives CASSFTGQGNYGYTF.

This chain joins TRBV13 and TRBJ2-1; 7 nucleotides match TRBD2. The CDR3 consists of 15 residues. Germline V gene data show CDR1 as PRHDT and CDR2 as FYEKMQ (reference sequence). Losses at the gene ends were 6 bases for V and 4 bases for J; bases not matched to a gene: 9. The CDR3 DNA sequence: TGTGCCAGCAGGAGGGCGGGAGCGATTTACAATGAGCAGTTCTTC. Residues: CASRRAGAIYNEQFF.

Worth noting for this clonotype: A much bigger clone sits one base away, suggesting this may be a read error. The chain carries TRBV12-3 or TRBV12-4 and TRBJ2-7; 12 bases fit TRBD2. The CDR3 consists of 16 residues. CDR3 coding DNA: TGTGCCAGCAGTTCCCCCACTAGCGGGGGGCCCTACGAGCTGTACTTC. It codes for CASSSPTSGGPYELYF.

There are a few counts of this clonotype. The chain carries TRBV13 and TRBJ1-1, with TRBD1 matching over 8 bases. This CDR3 is built from 15 residues. Germline V gene data show CDR1 as PRHDT and CDR2 as FYEKMQ (reference sequence). With 3 bases clipped from V and 6 bases from J, the junction kept 9 bases outside the gene matches. The CDR3: CASSFRVRGPPEAFF. The CDR3 nucleotides read TGTGCCAGCAGCTTTAGGGTCAGGGGGCCTCCTGAAGCTTTCTTT.

This clonotype appeared many times. The chain recombines TRBV2 with TRBJ1-5; D gene uncertain. The CDR3 has 9 amino acids. CDR1 and CDR2 from the germline V gene are SNHLY and FYNNEI. Trimming stripped 8 bases from V and 10 bases from J, with 6 bases between. DNA of the CDR3: TGTGCCAGCGCCAGACCCCAGCATTTT. Its translation is CASARPQHF.

This chain links TRBV10-3 with TRBJ2-2, with D hard to call. Germline V gene data show CDR1 as ENHRY and CDR2 as SYGVKD. Trimming removed 3 bases at V and 2 bases at J, with 10 bases between. CDR3 size: 15 residues. The CDR3 protein is CAISDKQANTGELFF. In DNA form, the CDR3 reads TGTGCCATCAGTGATAAACAAGCCAACACCGGGGAGCTGTTTTTT.

The chain couples TRBV19 to TRBJ2-7, with D possibly TRBD2 on 5 matching bases. This CDR3 spans 15 amino acids. V was cut by 3 bases and J by 3 bases, with 15 bases left in between. The germline gives CDR1 LNHDA, CDR2 SQIVND (reference sequence). As DNA, the CDR3 is TGTGCCAGTAGTATGGACTCACCCCCCATCTACGAGCAGTACTTC. The encoded protein is CASSMDSPPIYEQYF.

This clonotype was picked up many times. The chain recombines TRBV6-1 with TRBJ1-2, with D maybe TRBD1 (6 bases). V shed 8 bases and J shed 3 bases, with 13 bases lying between them. Per the germline V gene, CDR1 is MNHNS and CDR2 is SASEGT. CDR3 size: 13 residues. The CDR3 protein is CASGGHGDYGYTF. The CDR3 nucleotides read TGTGCCAGCGGGGGGCACGGCGACTATGGCTACACCTTC.

At least ten counts were recorded for this clonotype. The chain combines TRBV12-3 or TRBV12-4 with TRBJ2-5, with D unresolved. The CDR3 is 14 amino acids. The V end lost 3 bases, the J end lost 3 bases, and 11 bases lay between the germline ends. Here the CDR3 DNA reads TGTGCCAGCAGTTTCTCCGTGGGGAAAGAGACCCAGTACTTC. Protein: CASSFSVGKETQYF.

This sequence joins TRBV4-1 and TRBJ1-1; maybe TRBD1 (6 bases). The CDR3 runs to 15 residues. The V gene's germline CDR1 is MGHRA and CDR2 YSYEKL. Trimming removed 0 bases at V and 1 base at J, with 9 bases between. The CDR3 DNA follows: TGCGCCAGCAGCCAAGAGGACAGATGGAACACTGAAGCTTTCTTT. It encodes CASSQEDRWNTEAFF.

The chain is built from TRBV7-9 and TRBJ2-4; D might be TRBD1 (7 bases). This CDR3 has 16 residues. V was pared by 6 bases and J by 0 bases, with 15 bases between. CDR1 is SEHNR and CDR2 is FQNEAQ in the germline V gene (reference sequence). In nucleotides, the CDR3 is TGTGCCAGCAGTGACACTCAGGGGGGAGCCAAAAACATTCAGTACTTC. This codes for CASSDTQGGAKNIQYF.

There are a few counts of this clonotype. The gene calls are TRBV19 and TRBJ1-6; 9 nucleotides agree with TRBD1. This CDR3 has 15 amino acids. The J segment lost 10 bases and the V segment lost 2 bases, leaving 6 bases of the junction unmatched. The germline V gene encodes CDR1 LNHDA and CDR2 SQIVND (reference sequence). The CDR3 DNA reads TGTGCCAGTAGTATATCCAGGACAGGGGACTCACCCCTCCACTTT. Translated, it gives CASSISRTGDSPLHF.

This clonotype was recorded at least ten times. The V call is TRBV28, the J call TRBJ1-5; possibly TRBD1 for D (5 bases). The V gene lost 3 bases and the J gene lost 5 bases, with 14 bases spanning the gap. Germline values: CDR1 MDHEN, CDR2 SYDVKM. The CDR3 has 15 residues. The CDR3: CASSLGVRWYQPQHF. CDR3 nucleotides: TGTGCCAGCAGTTTGGGGGTCCGGTGGTATCAGCCCCAGCATTTT.

This clonotype has a count of ten or more. The V and J genes are TRBV28 and TRBJ2-7, with D possibly being TRBD1 or TRBD2 (6 bases each). The CDR3 extends over 12 amino acids. Germline CDR1 is MDHEN and CDR2 is SYDVKM. Trimming cost V 5 bases and J 5 bases, with 10 bases left between them. CDR3 in DNA: TGTGCCAGCAGTACAGGGAGGAACGAGCAGTACTTC. This codes for CASSTGRNEQYF.

This clonotype was seen repeatedly, ten times or more. This sequence joins TRBV28 and TRBJ2-2; D possibly corresponds to TRBD1 (7 bases). Germline CDR1 reads MDHEN; CDR2 reads SYDVKM. The ends were cut back, 1 base at V and 2 bases at J, with 26 bases in the middle. The CDR3 spans 21 residues. DNA for the CDR3: TGTGCCAGCAGTTTATTTCTAGGTTTTGGCGGGACAGACAAAAACACCGGGGAGCTGTTTTTT. Protein product: CASSLFLGFGGTDKNTGELFF.

This clonotype occurred a few times. The V and J genes are TRBV29-1 and TRBJ1-2; D not resolved. CDR1 and CDR2 (germline): SQVTM, ANQGSEA. V was cut by 6 bases and J by 3 bases, with 11 bases left in between. CDR3 length: 12 amino acids. The CDR3 DNA reads TGCAGCGTCGTCCGGCTGGACTATGGCTACACCTTC. Translation gives CSVVRLDYGYTF.

This clonotype was counted a single time. The chain uses TRBV28 and TRBJ1-5, with D possibly being TRBD1 (5 bases). This CDR3 comprises 19 residues. In germline, CDR1 is MDHEN, CDR2 SYDVKM. V lost 3 bases, J lost 0 bases, and 21 bases lay in between. The chain's CDR3 is CASSLRGNGGEYSNQPQHF. In nucleotides, the CDR3 is TGTGCCAGCAGTTTGCGGGGGAACGGCGGGGAATATAGCAATCAGCCCCAGCATTTT.

This clonotype occurred many times. The chain has TRBV28 and TRBJ2-5; perhaps TRBD1 as D (5 bases). V lost 2 bases and J lost 6, with 28 bases in between. Germline values: CDR1 MDHEN, CDR2 SYDVKM. CDR3 length: 19 residues. The CDR3, as DNA: TGTGCCAGCAGTTTAGCCGAGGTCCAGGGCGCCCGAGATGGACAGACCCAGTACTTC. It translates to CASSLAEVQGARDGQTQYF.

The chain combines TRBV19 with TRBJ2-5; TRBD1 matches at 10 bases. V trimming: 10 bases; J trimming: 5 bases; junction bases outside the gene matches: 10. The CDR3 consists of 14 residues. Looked up from germline, CDR1 is LNHDA and CDR2 is SQIVND (reference sequence). The CDR3 protein is CATETGGPDETQYF. The CDR3, as DNA: TGTGCCACCGAGACAGGGGGCCCGGACGAGACCCAGTACTTC.

The sample holds many counts of this clonotype. The chain couples TRBV6-1 to TRBJ2-7; TRBD1 aligns across 8 bases. Germline lookup yields CDR1 MNHNS and CDR2 SASEGT. The J segment lost 1 base and the V segment lost 6 bases, leaving 17 bases of the junction unmatched. This CDR3 has 18 residues. CDR3 DNA: TGTGCCAGCAGACGCCGGGGCGACAGGGGACGGTTTTCCTACGAGCAGTACTTC. It is translated as CASRRRGDRGRFSYEQYF.

V gene TRBV19 combines with J gene TRBJ1-5; D remains ambiguous. V dropped 5 bases and J dropped 0 bases, with 20 bases sitting between them. There are 18 residues in the CDR3. CDR1 is LNHDA and CDR2 is SQIVND in the germline V gene (reference sequence). CDR3 sequence (DNA): TGTGCCAGTAGTCGACTCCAACACGGGTCGTATAGCAATCAGCCCCAGCATTTT. Residues: CASSRLQHGSYSNQPQHF.

Note on this clonotype: One base away lies a much larger clone, so this may be a sequencing read error. The genes are TRBV20-1 and TRBJ2-7; D call uncertain. V shed 3 bases and J shed 6 bases, with 15 bases lying between them. The CDR3 totals 13 residues. Looked up from germline, CDR1 is DFQATT and CDR2 is SNEGSKA (reference sequence). The CDR3 region is CSARGRQYFEQYF. The CDR3 DNA follows: TGCAGTGCTAGGGGTAGGCAATACTTCGAGCAGTACTTC.

This clonotype has just a few counts. The rearrangement uses TRBV6-1 and TRBJ2-5, with a possible D match to TRBD2 (5 bases). V was trimmed by 7 bases and J by 4 bases, leaving 16 bases between them. CDR1 is MNHNS, CDR2 SASEGT, per germline. The CDR3 sequence is 14 residues long. CDR3 amino acids: CASKIGEPGETQYF. The CDR3 DNA follows: TGTGCCAGCAAGATCGGGGAGCCGGGAGAGACCCAGTACTTC.

This clonotype was counted ten times or more. The chain carries TRBV20-1 and TRBJ1-5; D unclear. V lost 5 bases and J lost 6, with 17 bases in between. Germline V lookup: CDR1 DFQATT, CDR2 SNEGSKA (reference sequence). This CDR3 region has 14 residues. As DNA, the CDR3 is TGCAGTGCTTTCCGACTGACGCTGGGTCAGCCCCAGCATTTT. This translates into CSAFRLTLGQPQHF.

This clonotype has ten or more counts. The genes are TRBV6-1 and TRBJ2-5; the D gene could be TRBD1 or TRBD2 (5 bases each). This CDR3 is 15 amino acids long. The germline V gene encodes CDR1 MNHNS and CDR2 SASEGT. V was pared by 7 bases and J by 5 bases, with 20 bases between. Here the CDR3 reads CASTRGVGVSETQYF. CDR3 bases: TGTGCCAGCACCCGGGGAGTGGGGGTATCGGAGACCCAGTACTTC.